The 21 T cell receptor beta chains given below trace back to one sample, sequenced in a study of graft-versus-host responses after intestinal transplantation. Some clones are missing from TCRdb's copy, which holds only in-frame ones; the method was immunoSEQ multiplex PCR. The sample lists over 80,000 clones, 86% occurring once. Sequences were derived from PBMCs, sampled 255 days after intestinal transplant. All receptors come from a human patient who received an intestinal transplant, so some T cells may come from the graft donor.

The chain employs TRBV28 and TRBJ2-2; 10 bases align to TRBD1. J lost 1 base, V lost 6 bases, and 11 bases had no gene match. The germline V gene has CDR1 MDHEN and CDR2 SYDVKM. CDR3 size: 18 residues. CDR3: CASSLATGGYLNTGELFF. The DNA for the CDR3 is TGTGCCAGCAGCCTGGCGACAGGGGGCTATCTGAACACCGGGGAGCTGTTTTTT.

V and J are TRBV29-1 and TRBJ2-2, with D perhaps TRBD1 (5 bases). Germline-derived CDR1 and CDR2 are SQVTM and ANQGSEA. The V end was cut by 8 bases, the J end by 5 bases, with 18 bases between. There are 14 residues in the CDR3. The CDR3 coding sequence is TGCAGCACTCGCGACAGCTTCCTAACCGGGGAGCTGTTTTTT. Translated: CSTRDSFLTGELFF.

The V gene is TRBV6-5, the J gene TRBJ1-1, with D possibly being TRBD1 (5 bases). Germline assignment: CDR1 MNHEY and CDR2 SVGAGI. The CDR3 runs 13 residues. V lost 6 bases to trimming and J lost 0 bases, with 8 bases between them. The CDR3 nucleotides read TGTGCCAGCAGGGAGACAGTGAACACTGAAGCTTTCTTT. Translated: CASRETVNTEAFF.

CDR3 nucleotide sequence: TGTGCCAGCAGCTTAGAATCTAGCGGTCACAATGAGCAGTTCTTC. It specifies CASSLESSGHNEQFF. The rearrangement joins TRBV11-1 to TRBJ2-1; 7 bases agree with TRBD2. The CDR3 contains 15 residues. Germline-derived CDR1 and CDR2 are SGHAT and FQDESV (reference sequence). Trimming cost V 1 base and J 5 bases; bases outside gene matches: 5.

For the CDR3, the DNA is TGTGCCAGCAGTTATAGGACCCTACAGGGGCCCATTGAAGCTTTCTTT. Protein: CASSYRTLQGPIEAFF. This chain uses TRBV28 with TRBJ1-1; 7 bases align to TRBD1. This CDR3 has 16 amino acids. V was clipped by 4 bases and J by 7 bases; unmatched bases: 15. Germline V gene sequence: CDR1 MDHEN, CDR2 SYDVKM. The variable domain in full, with the rest retrieved from reference TRBV28 and TRBJ1-1, is DVKVTQSSRYLVKRTGEKVFLECVQDMDHENMFWYRQDPGLGLRLIYFSYDVKMKEKGDIPEGYSVSREKKERFSLILESASTNQTSMYLCASSYRTLQGPIEAFFGQGTRLTVV.

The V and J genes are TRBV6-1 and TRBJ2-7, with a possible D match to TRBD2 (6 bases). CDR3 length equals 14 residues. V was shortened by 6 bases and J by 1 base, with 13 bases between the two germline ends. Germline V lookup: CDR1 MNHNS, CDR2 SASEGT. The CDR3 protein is CASRIVGGSYEQYV. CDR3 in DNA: TGTGCCAGCAGAATCGTTGGGGGGTCCTACGAGCAGTACGTC.

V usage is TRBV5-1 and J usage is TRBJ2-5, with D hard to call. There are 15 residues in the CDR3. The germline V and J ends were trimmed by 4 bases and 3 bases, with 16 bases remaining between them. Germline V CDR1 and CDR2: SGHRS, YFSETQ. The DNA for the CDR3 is TGCGCCAGCAGCCCTCACCCCCAGCAGAAAGAGACCCAGTACTTC. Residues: CASSPHPQQKETQYF. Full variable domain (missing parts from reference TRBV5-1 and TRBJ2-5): KAGVTQTPRYLIKTRGQQVTLSCSPISGHRSVSWYQQTPGQGLQFLFEYFSETQRNKGNFPGRFSGRQFSNSRSEMNVSTLELGDSALYLCASSPHPQQKETQYFGPGTRLLVL.

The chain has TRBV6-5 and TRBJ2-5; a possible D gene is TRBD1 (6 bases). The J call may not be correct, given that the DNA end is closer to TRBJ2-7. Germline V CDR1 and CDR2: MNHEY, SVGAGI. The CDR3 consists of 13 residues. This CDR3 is CASRTGDAYEQYF. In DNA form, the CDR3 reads TGTGCCAGCAGGACAGGTGATGCCTACGAGCAGTACTTC.

CDR3 bases: TGTGCCAGCAGTTCGCCCGCCTGGTACGAGCAGTACGTC. It yields the protein CASSSPAWYEQYV. The chain recombines TRBV28 with TRBJ2-7, with D uncertain. Germline CDR1 and CDR2: MDHEN and SYDVKM. The CDR3 is made up of 13 amino acids. With 4 bases removed from V and 4 bases from J, the gap between germline ends came to 11 bases.

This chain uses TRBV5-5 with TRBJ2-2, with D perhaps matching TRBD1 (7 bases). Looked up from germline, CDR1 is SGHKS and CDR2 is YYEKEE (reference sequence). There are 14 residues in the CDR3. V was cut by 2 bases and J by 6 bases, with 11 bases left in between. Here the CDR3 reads CASSLQGRPGELFF. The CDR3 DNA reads TGTGCCAGCAGCTTACAGGGGAGGCCCGGGGAGCTGTTTTTT.

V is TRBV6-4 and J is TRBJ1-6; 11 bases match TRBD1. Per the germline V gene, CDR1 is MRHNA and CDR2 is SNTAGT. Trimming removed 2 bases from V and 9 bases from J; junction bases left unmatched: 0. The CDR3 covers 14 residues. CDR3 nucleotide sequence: TGTGCCAGCAGTGACGGGACAGGGGGTTCACCCCTCCACTTT. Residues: CASSDGTGGSPLHF.

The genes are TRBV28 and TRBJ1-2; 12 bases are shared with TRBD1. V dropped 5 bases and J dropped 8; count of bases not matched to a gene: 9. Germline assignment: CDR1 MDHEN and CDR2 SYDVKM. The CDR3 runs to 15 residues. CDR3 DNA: TGTGCCAGCAGTGGAGCGGGACAGGGGGCGAGCGGCTACACCTTC. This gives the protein CASSGAGQGASGYTF.

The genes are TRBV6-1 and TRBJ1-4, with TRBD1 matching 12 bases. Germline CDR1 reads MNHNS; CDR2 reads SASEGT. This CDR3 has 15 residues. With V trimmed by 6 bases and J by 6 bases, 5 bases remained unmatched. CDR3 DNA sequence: TGTGCCAGCAGCGAGGGGACAGGGGGCCATGAAAAACTGTTTTTT. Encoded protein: CASSEGTGGHEKLFF.

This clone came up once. CDR3 DNA sequence: TGTGCCAGTAGTATAGTAGGGGGGAGTAAAAACATTCAGTACTTC. Translated: CASSIVGGSKNIQYF. The chain is built from TRBV19 and TRBJ2-4; D may match TRBD1 or TRBD2 (6 bases each). Trimming shortened V by 1 base and J by 4 bases, and 11 bases separated the two germline ends. The V gene's germline CDR1 is LNHDA and CDR2 SQIVND (reference sequence). This CDR3 contains 15 residues.

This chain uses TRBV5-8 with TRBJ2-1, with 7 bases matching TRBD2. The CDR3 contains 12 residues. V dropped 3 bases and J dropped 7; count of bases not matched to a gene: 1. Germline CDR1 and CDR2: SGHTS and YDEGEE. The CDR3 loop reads CASSWGGNEQFF. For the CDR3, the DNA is TGTGCCAGCAGCTGGGGAGGGAATGAGCAGTTCTTC.

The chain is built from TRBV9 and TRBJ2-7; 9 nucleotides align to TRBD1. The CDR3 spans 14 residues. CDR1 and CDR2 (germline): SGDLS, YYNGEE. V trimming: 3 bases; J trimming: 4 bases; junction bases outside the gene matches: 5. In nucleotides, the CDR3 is TGTGCCAGCAGCGAGGGGGACAGGGCTTACGAGCAGTACTTC. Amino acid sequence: CASSEGDRAYEQYF.

CDR3 sequence: CASRKVAGGTKQYF. The CDR3 DNA reads TGTGCCAGTAGGAAAGTCGCGGGGGGTACGAAGCAGTACTTC. V usage is TRBV19 and J usage is TRBJ2-7; 8 bases match TRBD2. CDR1 LNHDA and CDR2 SQIVND come from the germline V gene (reference sequence). There are 14 residues in the CDR3. V trimming: 6 bases; J trimming: 8 bases; junction bases outside the gene matches: 12.

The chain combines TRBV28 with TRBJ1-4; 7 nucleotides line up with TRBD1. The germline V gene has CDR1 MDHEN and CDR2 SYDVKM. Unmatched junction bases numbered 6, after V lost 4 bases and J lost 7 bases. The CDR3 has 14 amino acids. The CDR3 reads CASSSGGYGEKLFF. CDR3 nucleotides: TGTGCCAGCAGTTCAGGGGGTTACGGTGAAAAACTGTTTTTT.

DNA for the CDR3: TGTGCCACCAGCAGAGAGGCGAACACTGAAGCTTTCTTT. Its protein is CATSREANTEAFF. The gene calls are TRBV15 and TRBJ1-1; D not resolved. The CDR3 contains 13 residues. Trimming removed 0 bases at V and 1 base at J, with 3 bases between. CDR1 is LNHNV and CDR2 is YYDKDF in the germline V gene (reference sequence).

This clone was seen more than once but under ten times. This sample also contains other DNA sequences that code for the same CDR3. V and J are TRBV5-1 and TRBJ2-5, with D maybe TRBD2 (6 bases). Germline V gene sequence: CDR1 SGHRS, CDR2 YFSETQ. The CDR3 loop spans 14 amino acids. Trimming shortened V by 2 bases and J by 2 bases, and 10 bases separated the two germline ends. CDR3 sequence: CASSLAGAQETQYF. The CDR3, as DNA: TGCGCCAGCAGCTTAGCGGGCGCTCAAGAGACCCAGTACTTC.

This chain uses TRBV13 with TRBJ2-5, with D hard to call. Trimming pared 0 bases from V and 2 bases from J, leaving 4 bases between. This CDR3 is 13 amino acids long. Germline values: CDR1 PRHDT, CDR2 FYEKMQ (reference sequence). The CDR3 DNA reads TGTGCCAGCAGCTTAGGGGATCAAGAGACCCAGTACTTC. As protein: CASSLGDQETQYF.